Below are 7 T cell receptor beta chains sequenced from a single sample in a study of blood T cell repertoires in COVID-19. Repertoires were generated with immunoSEQ multiplex PCR, while TCRdb's copy carries only in-frame clones and drops some. The sample shows 130,000 or so clones, roughly 90% of them seen only once. The sequencing sample was made of peripheral blood. These receptors all stem from a man aged 65-85 years with active COVID-19.

V gene TRBV4-3 combines with J gene TRBJ2-4; 8 bases agree with TRBD2. This CDR3 contains 15 residues. V lost 2 bases and J lost 7; bases outside the gene matches: 7. Germline V gene sequence: CDR1 LGHNA, CDR2 YSLEER. The CDR3 nucleotides read TGCGCCAGCAGCCAATTACTAGCGGCCTCCAACATTCAGTACTTC. It translates to CASSQLLAASNIQYF.

The chain joins TRBV2 to TRBJ1-1; D might be TRBD1 (6 bases). Germline CDR1 SNHLY, CDR2 FYNNEI. This CDR3 is 16 amino acids long. The V and J ends lost 4 bases and 1 base respectively, with 16 bases between them. In DNA form, the CDR3 reads TGTGCCAGCAGTGTAAGGGGGTCGGGGCGGAACACTGAAGCTTTCTTT. The encoded protein is CASSVRGSGRNTEAFF.

The rearrangement links TRBV7-2 to TRBJ2-5; no definite D call. Per the germline V gene, CDR1 is SGHTA and CDR2 is FQGNSA. The CDR3 covers 14 residues. Trimming pared 0 bases from V and 2 bases from J, leaving 7 bases between. CDR3 sequence: CASSLAFLQETQYF. Here the CDR3 DNA reads TGTGCCAGCAGCTTAGCGTTTCTGCAAGAGACCCAGTACTTC.

The chain employs TRBV20-1 and TRBJ1-1; TRBD1 matches 7 bases. Looked up from germline, CDR1 is DFQATT and CDR2 is SNEGSKA (reference sequence). CDR3 length: 11 residues. CDR3 sequence reads: CVGTDTTEAFF. The CDR3 nucleotides are TGCGTAGGGACAGATACCACTGAAGCTTTCTTT.

J is TRBJ1-1 and V is TRBV3-1 (or the pseudogene TRBV3-2); D is undetermined. Germline CDR1 is LGHDT and CDR2 is YNNKEL (reference sequence). This CDR3 is built from 14 residues. V was pared by 4 bases and J by 0 bases, with 9 bases between. For the CDR3, the DNA is TGTGCCAGCAGCCTTATCGGGGTGAACACTGAAGCTTTCTTT. Its protein is CASSLIGVNTEAFF.

The rearrangement links TRBV28 to TRBJ1-4, with D perhaps matching TRBD1 (5 bases). V was shortened by 3 bases and J by 12 bases, with 14 bases between the two germline ends. CDR3 size: 13 residues. Germline CDR1 is MDHEN and CDR2 is SYDVKM. The CDR3 region has the DNA TGTGCCAGCAGTTTGCCCGGGACTTTTGAACTGTTTTTT. Translating it yields CASSLPGTFELFF.

The V call is TRBV7-2, the J call TRBJ2-3; 13 bases agree with TRBD2. The CDR3 consists of 16 residues. J lost 5 bases, V lost 5 bases, and 7 bases had no gene match. Per germline, CDR1 SGHTA and CDR2 FQGNSA. The CDR3 sequence: CASSRTLAGGVDTQYF. CDR3 in DNA: TGTGCCAGCAGCCGTACACTAGCGGGGGGGGTAGATACGCAGTATTTT. Based on the CDR3 plus reference TRBV7-2 and TRBJ2-3, the full variable domain is GAGVSQSPSNKVTEKGKDVELRCDPISGHTALYWYRQSLGQGLEFLIYFQGNSAPDKSGLPSDRFSAERTGGSVSTLTIQRTQQEDSAVYLCASSRTLAGGVDTQYFGPGTRLTVL.